The 9 T cell receptor beta chains given below trace back to one sample, sequenced in a study of cytomegalovirus exposure and HLA in healthy donors. PCR involved 60 Vbeta and 13 Jbeta primers. Repertoires were generated with immunoSEQ multiplex PCR, while TCRdb's copy carries only in-frame clones and drops some. The table has under 200,000 clones, 77% seen once. The sequenced material came from PBMCs. The receptors shown here come from a man aged 50 to 59 in good health and CMV-seropositive.

This clone was seen only a few times. The chain links TRBV9 to TRBJ2-1; 8 positions match TRBD2. Germline CDR1 reads SGDLS; CDR2 reads YYNGEE. The trim removed 1 base at V and 7 bases at J, leaving 1 base unmatched. The CDR3 is 13 residues long. The CDR3 is CASSVTSGNEQFF. DNA of the CDR3: TGTGCCAGCAGCGTAACTAGCGGAAATGAGCAGTTCTTC.

The chain carries TRBV7-9 and TRBJ1-1; 8 positions agree with TRBD1. Trimming took 5 bases from V and 1 from J; bases not matched to a gene: 3. The CDR3 is 14 amino acids. Germline V gene data show CDR1 as SEHNR and CDR2 as FQNEAQ (reference sequence). The CDR3 region has the DNA TGTGCCAGCAGCCTGACAGGGGAGAACACTGAAGCTTTCTTT. It is translated as CASSLTGENTEAFF.

The gene calls are TRBV5-6 and TRBJ1-5; no firm D call. From germline, CDR1 is SGHDT and CDR2 YYEEEE. The CDR3 contains 15 residues. Trimming took 4 bases from V and 4 from J, leaving 15 bases between them. This CDR3 reads CASSQRESQNQPQHF. The CDR3 bases are TGTGCCAGCAGCCAGCGGGAAAGTCAAAATCAGCCCCAGCATTTT.

This chain uses TRBV7-2 with TRBJ2-7; possible D gene TRBD2, 6 bases. Germline V gene sequence: CDR1 SGHTA, CDR2 FQGNSA. The ends were cut back, 9 bases at V and 0 bases at J, with 15 bases in the middle. This CDR3 contains 14 residues. The CDR3 is CASRGAGRSYEQYF. DNA of the CDR3: TGTGCCAGTCGCGGGGCAGGCCGCTCCTACGAGCAGTACTTC.

There are a few counts of this clone. The gene calls are TRBV6-1 and TRBJ1-2; possible D gene TRBD1, 6 bases. The germline gives CDR1 MNHNS, CDR2 SASEGT. The CDR3 runs 14 residues. Deletions cut 7 bases from V and 3 bases from J, with 15 bases between. In nucleotides, the CDR3 is TGTGCCAGCACCCTCCGCAGGGGTTACTATGGCTACACCTTC. It is translated as CASTLRRGYYGYTF.

Notes on this clone: This specimen includes other DNA sequences encoding the same CDR3. The chain employs TRBV27 and TRBJ2-1; 9 bases line up with TRBD2. Germline V gene sequence: CDR1 MNHEY, CDR2 SMNVEV (reference sequence). This CDR3 is built from 16 residues. V lost 7 bases to trimming and J lost 3 bases; unmatched junction nucleotides: 10. DNA for the CDR3: TGTGCCAGCAAAAGGTTAGCGGGGGCTCTCTACAATGAGCAGTTCTTC. Residues: CASKRLAGALYNEQFF.

This clone was seen once. The genes are TRBV9 and TRBJ2-1; 7 nucleotides match TRBD1. The germline V gene encodes CDR1 SGDLS and CDR2 YYNGEE. The CDR3 spans 15 residues. V lost 3 bases and J lost 0; bases outside the gene matches: 3. CDR3: CASSADRASYNEQFF. CDR3 coding DNA: TGTGCCAGCAGCGCCGACAGGGCCTCCTACAATGAGCAGTTCTTC.

The CDR3 DNA reads TGTGCCAGCAGCTCCACGGTATATCCTCCGGAAAAACTGTTTTTT. The encoded protein is CASSSTVYPPEKLFF. The chain joins TRBV7-9 to TRBJ1-4, with D hard to call. CDR1 is SEHNR and CDR2 is FQNEAQ in the germline V gene (reference sequence). The CDR3 totals 15 residues. The V end lost 4 bases, the J end lost 8 bases, and 17 bases lay between the germline ends. Complete variable domain (other parts from reference TRBV7-9 and TRBJ1-4): DTGVSQNPRHKITKRGQNVTFRCDPISEHNRLYWYRQTLGQGPEFLTYFQNEAQLEKSRLLSDRFSAERPKGSFSTLEIQRTEQGDSAMYLCASSSTVYPPEKLFFGSGTQLSVL.

The chain employs TRBV4-1 and TRBJ2-3; 7 bases agree with TRBD2. The CDR3 extends over 17 amino acids. The trim removed 3 bases at V and 0 bases at J, leaving 9 bases unmatched. CDR1 MGHRA and CDR2 YSYEKL come from the germline V gene. In DNA, the CDR3 is TGCGCCAGCAGCCAGGTTACTAGCGCAACTAGCACAGATACGCAGTATTTT. This sequence encodes CASSQVTSATSTDTQYF.